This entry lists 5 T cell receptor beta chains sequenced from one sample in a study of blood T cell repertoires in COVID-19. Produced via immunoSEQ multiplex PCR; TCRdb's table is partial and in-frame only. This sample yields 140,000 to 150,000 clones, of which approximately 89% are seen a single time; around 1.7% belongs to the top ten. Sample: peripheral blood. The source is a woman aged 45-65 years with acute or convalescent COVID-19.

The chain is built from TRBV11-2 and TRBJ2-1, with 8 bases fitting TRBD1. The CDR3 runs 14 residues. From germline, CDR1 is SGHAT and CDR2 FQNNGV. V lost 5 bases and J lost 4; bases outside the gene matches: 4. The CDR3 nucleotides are TGTGCCAGCAGCGCGGGACAGGAGTACAATGAGCAGTTCTTC. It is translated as CASSAGQEYNEQFF.

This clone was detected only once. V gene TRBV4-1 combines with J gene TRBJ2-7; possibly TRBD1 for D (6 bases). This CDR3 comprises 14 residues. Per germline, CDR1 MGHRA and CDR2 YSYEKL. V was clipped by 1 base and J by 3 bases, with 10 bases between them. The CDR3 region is CASSQGGQIYEQYF. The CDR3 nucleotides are TGCGCCAGCAGCCAAGGGGGGCAGATCTACGAGCAGTACTTC.

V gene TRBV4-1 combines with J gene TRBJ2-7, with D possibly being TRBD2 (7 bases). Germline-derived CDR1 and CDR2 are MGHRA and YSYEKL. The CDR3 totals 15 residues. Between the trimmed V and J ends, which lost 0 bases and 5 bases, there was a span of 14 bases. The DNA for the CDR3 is TGCGCCAGCAGCCAAGAATTTAGGGGGGGCGACGAGCAGTACTTC. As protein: CASSQEFRGGDEQYF.

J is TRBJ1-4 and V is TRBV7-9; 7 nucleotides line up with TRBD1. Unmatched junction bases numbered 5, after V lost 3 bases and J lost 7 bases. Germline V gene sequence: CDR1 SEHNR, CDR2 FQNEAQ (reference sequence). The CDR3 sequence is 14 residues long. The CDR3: CASSLDRSSEKLFF. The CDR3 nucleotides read TGTGCCAGCAGCTTGGACAGGAGTAGTGAAAAACTGTTTTTT.

The CDR3 sequence is CASSPGTGGEQYF. CDR3 nucleotides: TGTGCCAGCTCACCAGGGACTGGCGGGGAGCAGTACTTC. The chain employs TRBV18 and TRBJ2-7, with D perhaps TRBD2 (6 bases). Germline V gives CDR1 KGHSH, CDR2 LQKENI. Deletions cut 2 bases from V and 7 bases from J, with 12 bases between. The CDR3 has 13 amino acids.